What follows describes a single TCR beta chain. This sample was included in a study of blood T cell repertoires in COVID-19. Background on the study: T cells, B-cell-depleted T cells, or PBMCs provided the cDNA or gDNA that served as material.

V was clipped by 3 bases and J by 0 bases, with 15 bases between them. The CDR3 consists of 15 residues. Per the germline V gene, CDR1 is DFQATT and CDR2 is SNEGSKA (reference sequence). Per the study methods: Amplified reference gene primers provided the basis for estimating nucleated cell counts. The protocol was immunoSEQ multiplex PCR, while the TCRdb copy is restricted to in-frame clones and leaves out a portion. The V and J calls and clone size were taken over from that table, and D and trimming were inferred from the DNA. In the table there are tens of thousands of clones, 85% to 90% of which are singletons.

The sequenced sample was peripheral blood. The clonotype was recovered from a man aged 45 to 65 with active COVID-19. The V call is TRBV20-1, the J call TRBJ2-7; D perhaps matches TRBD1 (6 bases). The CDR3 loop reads CSASGSARGSYEQYF. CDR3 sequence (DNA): TGCAGTGCTAGTGGATCGGCCAGGGGCTCCTACGAGCAGTACTTC.